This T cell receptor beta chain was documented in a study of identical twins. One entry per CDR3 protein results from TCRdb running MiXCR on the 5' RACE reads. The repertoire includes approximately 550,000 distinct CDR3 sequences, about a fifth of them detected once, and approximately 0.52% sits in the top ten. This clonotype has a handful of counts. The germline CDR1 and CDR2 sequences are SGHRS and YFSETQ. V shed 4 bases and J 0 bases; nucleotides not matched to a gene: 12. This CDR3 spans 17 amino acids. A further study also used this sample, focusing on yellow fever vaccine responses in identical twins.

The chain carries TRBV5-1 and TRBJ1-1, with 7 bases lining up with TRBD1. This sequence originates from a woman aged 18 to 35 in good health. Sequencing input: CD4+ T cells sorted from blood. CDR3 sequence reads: CASSPGTAISLNTEAFF. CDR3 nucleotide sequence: TGCGCCAGCAGCCCCGGGACAGCAATCTCCCTGAACACTGAAGCTTTCTTT.